A single sample is the source of the 11 T cell receptor beta chains below, sequenced in a study of blood T cell repertoires in COVID-19. Profiling relied on immunoSEQ multiplex PCR, and the TCRdb table lists in-frame clones only, not all of them. Of some 49,000 clones in the sample, 80% to 90% were seen once. Sequencing was done on a sample of peripheral blood. These receptors originate from a woman aged 60-75 years with acute or convalescent COVID-19.

The V and J genes are TRBV15 and TRBJ2-6, with 7 bases aligning to TRBD2. The V and J ends lost 8 bases and 0 bases, in that order; junction bases with no gene match: 7. Per the germline V gene, CDR1 is LNHNV and CDR2 is YYDKDF (reference sequence). The CDR3 covers 16 residues. The CDR3 loop is CATESGTRSGANVLTF. In DNA, the CDR3 is TGTGCCACCGAGAGCGGGACCCGCTCTGGGGCCAACGTCCTGACTTTC.

This clone has only a few counts. The chain employs TRBV15 and TRBJ1-3; TRBD1 matches at 7 bases. CDR1 is LNHNV, CDR2 YYDKDF, per germline (reference sequence). The junction had 10 bases not matched to a gene; V was cut back by 1 base and J by 16 bases. The length of the CDR3 is 13 residues. This chain's CDR3 is CATSRGATGDLYF. The CDR3 nucleotides read TGTGCCACCAGCAGAGGGGCAACAGGGGATCTCTATTTT.

V is TRBV30 and J is TRBJ1-1; 9 bases map to TRBD1. V lost 2 bases and J lost 2; bases outside the gene matches: 6. The CDR3 totals 15 residues. Germline V gene data show CDR1 as GTSNPN and CDR2 as SVGIG (reference sequence). DNA of the CDR3: TGTGCCTGGAGTCAAACAGGGGGCGGTAACACTGAAGCTTTCTTT. Residues: CAWSQTGGGNTEAFF. Supplemented by reference TRBV30 and TRBJ1-1, the full variable domain reads SQTIHQWPATLVQPVGSPLSLECTVEGTSNPNLYWYRQAAGRGLQLLFYSVGIGQISSEVPQNLSASRPQDRQFILSSKKLLLSDSGFYLCAWSQTGGGNTEAFFGQGTRLTVV.

The chain couples TRBV7-2 to TRBJ2-7, with 7 nucleotides matching TRBD2. The CDR3 contains 15 residues. CDR1 is SGHTA and CDR2 is FQGNSA in the germline V gene. The ends lost 4 bases at V and 2 bases at J; junction bases unmatched: 8. The CDR3 here is CASSSASGGAYEQYF. The CDR3 nucleotides are TGTGCCAGCAGCTCAGCTAGCGGTGGGGCCTACGAGCAGTACTTC.

The chain is built from TRBV20-1 and TRBJ1-1; 7 bases match TRBD1. CDR3 length equals 13 residues. Trimming took 3 bases from V and 1 from J; bases not matched to a gene: 2. Germline V lookup: CDR1 DFQATT, CDR2 SNEGSKA (reference sequence). CDR3 nucleotide sequence: TGCAGTGCTAGTTGGGACAGGAACACTGAAGCTTTCTTT. Its translation is CSASWDRNTEAFF.

V is TRBV13 and J is TRBJ1-1, with 10 bases that match TRBD1. V lost 6 bases and J lost 1; bases outside the gene matches: 8. Germline lookup yields CDR1 PRHDT and CDR2 FYEKMQ (reference sequence). The CDR3 covers 16 residues. The CDR3 protein is CASSFRDRGWNTEAFF. The CDR3 nucleotides read TGTGCCAGCAGTTTCCGGGACAGGGGATGGAACACTGAAGCTTTCTTT.

A few counts support this clone. V is TRBV5-4 and J is TRBJ2-7, with a weak D call TRBD1 (5 bases). The CDR3 sequence is 15 residues long. Per the germline V gene, CDR1 is SGHNT and CDR2 is YYREEE (reference sequence). V was clipped by 0 bases and J by 2 bases, with 12 bases between them. CDR3 amino acids: CASSLAAQGPYEQYF. The DNA of the CDR3 is TGTGCCAGCAGCTTGGCCGCGCAGGGCCCCTACGAGCAGTACTTC.

This rearrangement joins TRBV6-5 to TRBJ2-1, with a possible D match to TRBD2 (5 bases). Trimming took off 6 bases at V and 5 bases at J, with 17 bases between the two ends. In germline, CDR1 is MNHEY, CDR2 SVGAGI. There are 15 residues in the CDR3. CDR3 loop: CASSRSRTGDNEQFF. Written as DNA, the CDR3 is TGTGCCAGCAGCCGCTCCAGGACTGGAGACAATGAGCAGTTCTTC.

This clone was seen a handful of times. V usage is TRBV18 and J usage is TRBJ1-1; D is perhaps TRBD1 (6 bases). V lost 1 base and J lost 5, with 11 bases in between. Germline V gene lookup returns CDR1 KGHSH and CDR2 LQKENI. This CDR3 contains 14 residues. The CDR3: CASSPRKGGTEAFF. In DNA form, the CDR3 reads TGTGCCAGCTCACCACGTAAGGGGGGGACTGAAGCTTTCTTT.

The rearrangement uses TRBV28 and TRBJ2-1, with 8 nucleotides matching TRBD2. Per the germline V gene, CDR1 is MDHEN and CDR2 is SYDVKM. The CDR3 has 15 amino acids. V shed 3 bases and J 4 bases; nucleotides not matched to a gene: 5. Here the CDR3 DNA reads TGTGCCAGCAGTTTGCCGGGGACTAGTTACAATGAGCAGTTCTTC. It yields the protein CASSLPGTSYNEQFF. The variable domain in full, with the rest retrieved from reference TRBV28 and TRBJ2-1, is DVKVTQSSRYLVKRTGEKVFLECVQDMDHENMFWYRQDPGLGLRLIYFSYDVKMKEKGDIPEGYSVSREKKERFSLILESASTNQTSMYLCASSLPGTSYNEQFFGPGTRLTVL.

The gene calls are TRBV3-1 (or the pseudogene TRBV3-2) and TRBJ1-1, with 8 nucleotides matching TRBD1. With 4 bases clipped from V and 2 bases from J, the junction kept 6 bases outside the gene matches. The CDR3 has 15 residues. Germline V CDR1 and CDR2: LGHDT, YNNKEL (reference sequence). CDR3 sequence reads: CASSPRQGRNTEAFF. CDR3 in DNA: TGTGCCAGCAGCCCGAGACAGGGGCGAAACACTGAAGCTTTCTTT.